The next 20 T cell receptor beta chains were all read from a single sample in a study of CD8 T cells in ankylosing spondylitis. One entry per CDR3 protein results from TCRdb running MiXCR on the 5' RACE reads. The table has around 770,000 distinct CDR3 sequences, over 15% seen once; the top ten hold 15% to 20%. Findings of the study overall: A motif in TCR beta, a set of 8 or 9 highly homologous variants, appeared characteristic of ankylosing spondylitis blood.

Their antigen targets remain unknown. The specimen was blood, either unsorted or a sorted T cell fraction (not recorded which). These receptors originate from a male donor with ankylosing spondylitis.

The chain combines TRBV12-3 or TRBV12-4 with TRBJ2-7; D perhaps matches TRBD2 (5 bases). This CDR3 comprises 15 residues. Trimming took off 3 bases at V and 6 bases at J, with 18 bases between the two ends. This chain's CDR3 is CASSFRAAGGAEQYF. In DNA form, the CDR3 reads TGTGCCAGCAGTTTTCGGGCGGCCGGAGGTGCCGAGCAGTACTTC.

At least ten counts were recorded for this clonotype. The V gene is TRBV6-1, the J gene TRBJ1-1; D ambiguous. The V end lost 6 bases, the J end lost 0 bases, and 5 bases lay between the germline ends. CDR1 is MNHNS, CDR2 SASEGT, per germline. This CDR3 is built from 12 residues. In DNA form, the CDR3 reads TGTGCCAGCAGCGTCCTGAACACTGAAGCTTTCTTT. The encoded protein is CASSVLNTEAFF.

This clonotype was observed a handful of times. The V and J genes are TRBV7-2 and TRBJ1-1, with no clear D. Trimming removed 8 bases from V and 1 base from J, with 14 bases in between. This CDR3 is built from 14 residues. Per germline, CDR1 SGHTA and CDR2 FQGNSA. The CDR3: CASSPPRRNTEAFF. The CDR3 DNA reads TGTGCCAGCTCGCCACCCAGAAGGAACACTGAAGCTTTCTTT.

The gene calls are TRBV12-3 or TRBV12-4 and TRBJ1-3; D not certain. V gave up 8 bases and J gave up 0 bases, with 11 bases separating them. The CDR3 is 14 residues long. CDR3: CASASGFSGNTIYF. The CDR3 region has the DNA TGTGCCAGCGCCTCGGGGTTCTCTGGAAACACCATATATTTT.

This clonotype showed up just a few times. The chain has TRBV20-1 and TRBJ2-1, with 8 bases lining up with TRBD2. CDR1 DFQATT and CDR2 SNEGSKA come from the germline V gene (reference sequence). The CDR3 loop spans 15 amino acids. Trimming cost V 6 bases and J 3 bases; bases outside gene matches: 10. The CDR3 spells CSATTPTSGYNEQFF. In DNA form, the CDR3 reads TGCAGTGCCACCACCCCAACTAGCGGCTACAATGAGCAGTTCTTC.

This clonotype has just a few counts. The chain employs TRBV7-2 and TRBJ1-2, with 8 nucleotides matching TRBD1. CDR1 and CDR2 from the germline V gene are SGHTA and FQGNSA. The CDR3 extends over 15 amino acids. Trimming took 5 bases from V and 4 from J; bases not matched to a gene: 9. CDR3 nucleotide sequence: TGTGCCAGCAGCCCGCGGACAGGGCTAGGCTATGGCTACACCTTC. It is translated as CASSPRTGLGYGYTF.

This clonotype was seen a few times. The chain links TRBV18 to TRBJ2-5; D is undetermined. The CDR3 spans 14 residues. CDR1 is KGHSH, CDR2 LQKENI, per germline. V lost 1 base, J lost 2 bases, and 8 bases lay in between. The CDR3 loop is CASSPRDHQETQYF. The CDR3, as DNA: TGTGCCAGCTCACCACGAGACCATCAAGAGACCCAGTACTTC.

This clonotype was counted only a few times. J is TRBJ2-7 and V is TRBV20-1; the match to TRBD2 covers 15 bases. The CDR3 has 15 amino acids. Germline CDR1 DFQATT, CDR2 SNEGSKA (reference sequence). Germline trimming cut 6 bases from V and 6 bases from J; bases unmatched to any gene: 9. CDR3: CSAWTSGGARVEQYF. CDR3 DNA sequence: TGCAGTGCATGGACTAGCGGGGGGGCCCGCGTCGAGCAGTACTTC.

Ten or more counts support this clonotype. The genes are TRBV29-1 and TRBJ2-1; 10 positions match TRBD2. The CDR3 is 14 residues long. Germline lookup yields CDR1 SQVTM and CDR2 ANQGSEA. Trimming at V came to 6 bases and at J to 4 bases, leaving 6 bases not matched to a gene. This CDR3 is CSVPGLADYNEQFF. The CDR3, as DNA: TGCAGCGTCCCCGGACTAGCGGATTACAATGAGCAGTTCTTC.

This clonotype was observed a few times. The chain couples TRBV20-1 to TRBJ1-5; 8 bases are a match to TRBD1. This CDR3 has 19 amino acids. CDR1 and CDR2 from the germline V gene are DFQATT and SNEGSKA (reference sequence). With V trimmed by 3 bases and J by 6 bases, 22 bases remained unmatched. The CDR3 is CSASGSRQGKFLFRQPQHF. CDR3 in DNA: TGCAGTGCTAGTGGTTCCAGACAGGGGAAGTTTCTTTTTCGTCAGCCCCAGCATTTT.

The V and J genes are TRBV25-1 and TRBJ1-1; the D gene is possibly TRBD1 (6 bases). CDR1 is MGHDK and CDR2 is SYGVNS in the germline V gene. CDR3 length: 14 amino acids. Trimming pared 4 bases from V and 2 bases from J, leaving 11 bases between. CDR3 protein: CASSAATGNTEAFF. The CDR3 nucleotides are TGTGCCAGCAGTGCCGCGACAGGAAACACTGAAGCTTTCTTT.

This clonotype was detected only a few times. The rearrangement joins TRBV7-9 to TRBJ2-3; D call uncertain. The CDR3 length is 14 residues. Trimming stripped 5 bases from V and 0 bases from J, with 9 bases between. Germline loops: CDR1 SEHNR, CDR2 FQNEAQ (reference sequence). The CDR3 coding sequence is TGTGCCAGCAGCCAGACTTTTAGCACAGATACGCAGTATTTT. As protein: CASSQTFSTDTQYF. The whole variable domain, remainder taken from reference TRBV7-9 and TRBJ2-3, is DTGVSQNPRHKITKRGQNVTFRCDPISEHNRLYWYRQTLGQGPEFLTYFQNEAQLEKSRLLSDRFSAERPKGSFSTLEIQRTEQGDSAMYLCASSQTFSTDTQYFGPGTRLTVL.

This chain uses TRBV27 with TRBJ1-4; the match to TRBD1 covers 9 bases. CDR1 MNHEY and CDR2 SMNVEV come from the germline V gene (reference sequence). This CDR3 is built from 14 residues. J was trimmed by 10 bases and V by 1 base; bases with no gene match: 4. CDR3 DNA sequence: TGTGCCAGCAGTTTATTCCAGACAGGGGGAAAACTGTTTTTT. As protein: CASSLFQTGGKLFF.

This CDR3 reads CASREGGDVAYEQYF. For the CDR3, the DNA is TGTGCCAGCAGGGAGGGGGGGGACGTCGCCTACGAGCAGTACTTC. The chain carries TRBV6-1 and TRBJ2-7; the D gene is possibly TRBD2 (7 bases). Per the germline V gene, CDR1 is MNHNS and CDR2 is SASEGT. The V gene lost 6 bases and the J gene lost 2 bases, with 17 bases spanning the gap. The CDR3 runs to 15 residues.

The V and J genes are TRBV27 and TRBJ1-1; 7 bases match TRBD1. Losses at the gene ends were 10 bases for V and 4 bases for J; bases not matched to a gene: 9. Germline values: CDR1 MNHEY, CDR2 SMNVEV (reference sequence). This CDR3 is built from 13 residues. Here the CDR3 DNA reads TGTGCCACTATTGCAGGGGGGAGCACTGAAGCTTTCTTT. Amino acid sequence: CATIAGGSTEAFF.

This clonotype appeared a few times. The chain links TRBV28 to TRBJ2-3; weak D call: TRBD2 (6 bases). The CDR3 is 15 residues long. Trimming removed 6 bases from V and 1 base from J, with 14 bases in between. CDR1 MDHEN and CDR2 SYDVKM come from the germline V gene. The CDR3 spells CASSQRGTRTDTQYF. CDR3 sequence (DNA): TGTGCCAGCAGCCAACGGGGGACCCGCACAGATACGCAGTATTTT.

This chain joins TRBV10-3 and TRBJ1-6; a weak D match, TRBD1 (5 bases). CDR1 ENHRY and CDR2 SYGVKD come from the germline V gene. This CDR3 is 13 amino acids long. Trimming shortened V by 6 bases and J by 6 bases, and 9 bases separated the two germline ends. CDR3: CAISRDGNSPLHF. The CDR3 bases are TGTGCCATCAGCCGGGACGGTAATTCACCCCTCCACTTT.

The sample holds a few counts of this clonotype. This rearrangement joins TRBV27 to TRBJ2-7; D uncertain. Trimming stripped 2 bases from V and 2 bases from J, with 13 bases between. The CDR3 is made up of 15 amino acids. Germline V gene data show CDR1 as MNHEY and CDR2 as SMNVEV (reference sequence). DNA of the CDR3: TGTGCCAGCAGTTTAGGCCCCCGTGGTCCCTACGAGCAGTACTTC. It translates to CASSLGPRGPYEQYF.

The V gene is TRBV25-1, the J gene TRBJ1-1; weak D call: TRBD1 (5 bases). Germline CDR1 MGHDK, CDR2 SYGVNS. This CDR3 comprises 15 residues. Trimming shortened V by 6 bases and J by 0 bases, and 14 bases separated the two germline ends. The CDR3 spells CASRRGGAMNTEAFF. Here the CDR3 DNA reads TGTGCCAGCAGGAGGGGTGGGGCTATGAACACTGAAGCTTTCTTT.

This clonotype has just a few counts. The chain recombines TRBV4-3 with TRBJ2-1; no definite D call. Between the trimmed V and J ends, which lost 1 base and 0 bases, there was a span of 10 bases. The CDR3 has 16 amino acids. Germline loops: CDR1 LGHNA, CDR2 YSLEER. The chain's CDR3 is CASSQGEAISYNEQFF. CDR3 DNA sequence: TGCGCCAGCAGCCAAGGTGAGGCTATCTCCTACAATGAGCAGTTCTTC.